The 10 T cell receptor beta chains given below trace back to one sample, sequenced in a study of post-analysis software for immune sequencing data. Study observations and caveats: Controls showed lower frequencies than patients for roughly five TRBV segments, and TRBV5-6, TRBV5-1 and TRBV20-1 were among these.

TCR beta libraries were prepared from cDNA with unique molecular identifiers. TCRdb processed the PCR reads anew with MiXCR; each CDR3 protein has one entry. The sample lists some 370,000 distinct CDR3 sequences; around 33% were seen once. Their antigens are not known. The sequenced sample was blood. These receptors all stem from a girl aged 5-17 years with multiple sclerosis.

This clonotype showed up just a few times. The rearrangement joins TRBV7-6 to TRBJ1-1, with D unresolved. The CDR3 has 15 residues. Germline loops: CDR1 SGHVS, CDR2 FNYEAQ. Trimming shortened V by 2 bases and J by 1 base, and 11 bases separated the two germline ends. CDR3 protein: CASSLPPTGNTEAFF. For the CDR3, the DNA is TGTGCCAGCAGCTTACCCCCCACGGGGAACACTGAAGCTTTCTTT.

This clonotype was observed a handful of times. This sequence joins TRBV7-2 and TRBJ2-3; a weak D match, TRBD1 (5 bases). This CDR3 region has 14 residues. Between the trimmed V and J ends, which lost 8 bases and 3 bases, there was a span of 15 bases. Germline assignment: CDR1 SGHTA and CDR2 FQGNSA. CDR3 bases: TGTGCCAGCGGGGCGGTGGGTGGGACAGATACGCAGTATTTT. This translates into CASGAVGGTDTQYF.

The J gene is TRBJ2-4, the V gene TRBV29-1, with 8 bases matching TRBD1. V was pared by 4 bases and J by 13 bases, with 15 bases of the junction left unmatched. This CDR3 is 14 amino acids long. Germline loops: CDR1 SQVTM, CDR2 ANQGSEA. CDR3 loop: CSVVGQGGWNEQYF. The CDR3 DNA reads TGCAGCGTTGTCGGACAGGGCGGTTGGAATGAGCAGTACTTC.

In the case of this clonotype: Germline is not matched at one junction end, which may reflect a read error. The chain is built from TRBV7-7 and TRBJ2-5; D uncertain. Germline V gene lookup returns CDR1 SSHAT and CDR2 FNYEAQ (reference sequence). The CDR3 consists of 13 residues. The DNA of the CDR3 is TGTGCTAGCAGCTTATTATTTGAGGAGACCCAGTACTTC. Protein sequence: CASSLLFEETQYF.

This chain connects TRBV28 to TRBJ1-1; D unresolved. The CDR3 length is 13 residues. CDR1 and CDR2 from the germline V gene are MDHEN and SYDVKM. Trimming removed 5 bases from V and 9 bases from J, with 16 bases in between. CDR3 sequence: CASSPHDEGQAFF. In DNA form, the CDR3 reads TGTGCCAGCAGTCCCCACGACGAGGGCCAAGCTTTCTTT.

This clonotype showed up just a few times. This chain links TRBV20-1 with TRBJ1-2, with 8 bases that match TRBD1. Germline V gene lookup returns CDR1 DFQATT and CDR2 SNEGSKA (reference sequence). CDR3 length: 19 amino acids. With 1 base clipped from V and 4 bases from J, the junction kept 20 bases outside the gene matches. The chain's CDR3 is CSARAGGQGNRVGFYGYTF. The CDR3 DNA sequence: TGCAGTGCTAGAGCGGGTGGACAGGGAAACCGTGTGGGGTTCTATGGCTACACCTTC.

In the case of this clonotype: One end of the junction fails to match germline, which may point to a read error. This rearrangement joins TRBV7-3 to TRBJ2-1, with 8 bases matching TRBD2. Germline V CDR1 and CDR2: SGHTA, FQGTGA. This CDR3 has 13 residues. CDR3: CVSSSGATSGQFF. In nucleotides, the CDR3 is TGTGTCAGCAGTAGCGGGGCCACCTCAGGACAGTTCTTC.

This chain joins TRBV12-3 or TRBV12-4 and TRBJ2-5, with D hard to call. Trimming removed 6 bases from V and 5 bases from J, with 16 bases in between. This CDR3 has 14 amino acids. The CDR3: CASRSQELGETQYF. CDR3 in DNA: TGTGCCAGCAGGTCCCAGGAATTGGGGGAGACCCAGTACTTC.

The V call is TRBV6-5, the J call TRBJ2-6; possible D gene TRBD2, 5 bases. V gave up 6 bases and J gave up 4 bases, with 16 bases separating them. The CDR3 covers 16 residues. Germline CDR1 MNHEY, CDR2 SVGAGI. The DNA for the CDR3 is TGTGCCAGCAGGTTCGAGGGCGCTCACGGGGCCAACGTCCTGACTTTC. Protein sequence: CASRFEGAHGANVLTF.

This clonotype showed up many times. The CDR3 protein is CASSPWTGGDEQFF. DNA of the CDR3: TGTGCCAGCAGTCCCTGGACAGGGGGCGATGAGCAGTTCTTC. The V and J genes are TRBV6-5 and TRBJ2-1; 11 positions match TRBD1. This CDR3 is 14 amino acids long. The germline V gene encodes CDR1 MNHEY and CDR2 SVGAGI. The V gene end was trimmed by 5 bases and the J gene end by 8 bases; junction bases not matched to a gene: 5.